In its sample, the clone carrying this TCR beta chain was seen many times. Its antigen is undetermined. The data were obtained in a study of T cells in Graves' hyperthyroidism and ophthalmopathy. Study conclusions and caveats: The majority of expanded thyroid clonotypes above 0.001 also appeared in blood. Ophthalmopathy could be told apart from stable hyperthyroidism with a 13 V-J model.

Diagnosis relied on clinical symptoms, serum thyroxine and TRAb, thyroid ultrasound and orbital computed tomography. Out of more than 8 ml of fresh peripheral blood came the PBMCs. Researchers amplified the TCR beta CDR3 regions from RNA transcripts. The primer set for the first-round RT-PCR of the TCR CDR3 was HTBI. TCRdb ran MiXCR on the multiplex PCR reads and lists one entry per CDR3 protein. The sample consists of hundreds of thousands of distinct CDR3 sequences, approximately 14% of them appearing once. This clonotype originated in a woman in her thirties with Graves' hyperthyroidism that later progressed to Graves' ophthalmopathy. Material: blood.

CDR3 sequence reads: CASRSGSGENEQFF. CDR3 bases: TGTGCCAGTAGATCAGGGTCGGGGGAAAATGAGCAGTTCTTC. The gene calls are TRBV19 and TRBJ2-1, with D perhaps matching TRBD2 (6 bases). The V end was cut by 6 bases, the J end by 7 bases, with 16 bases between. Looked up from germline, CDR1 is LNHDA and CDR2 is SQIVND (reference sequence). This CDR3 region has 14 residues.